A selection of T cell receptor beta chains follows, all from one sample in a study of identical twins. One entry per CDR3 protein results from TCRdb running MiXCR on the 5' RACE reads. The repertoire includes around 100,000 distinct CDR3 sequences, just under 6% of them detected once, and approximately 12% sits in the top ten. The sample was memory T cells sorted from blood. These receptors all stem from a woman in her forties or fifties in good health. CDR3s include the opening cysteine and the closing phenylalanine or tryptophan. Each record gives: V gene, CDR3 protein.

v_gene: TRBV6-5
CDR3aa: CASSPIPPRGPRSYEQYF

v_gene: TRBV20-1
CDR3aa: CSARGGVLMETQYF

v_gene: TRBV18
CDR3aa: CASSPMTSGRTNEQFF

v_gene: TRBV18
CDR3aa: CASLRAPGPSGTYNEQFF

v_gene: TRBV5-4
CDR3aa: CASSSGFASGSTGELFF

v_gene: TRBV30
CDR3aa: CAWSRDRGRGFGANVLTF

v_gene: TRBV3-1
CDR3aa: CASSPTGAEGYTF

v_gene: TRBV5-5
CDR3aa: CASSLVPNTEAFF

v_gene: TRBV7-9
CDR3aa: CASSFRGGAEETQYF

v_gene: TRBV5-1
CDR3aa: CASSLAGLELNEQFF

v_gene: TRBV11-2
CDR3aa: CASSLDRGLGEQYF

v_gene: TRBV24-1
CDR3aa: CATSDLQRGQGHNEQFF

v_gene: TRBV27
CDR3aa: CASGDRNSNQPQHF

v_gene: TRBV6-6
CDR3aa: CASSYAGEHNEQFF

v_gene: TRBV11-3
CDR3aa: CASLEAGGPGETQYF

v_gene: TRBV5-8
CDR3aa: CASRRTLTGELFF

v_gene: TRBV2
CDR3aa: CASSSLPLEANVLTF

v_gene: TRBV15
CDR3aa: CATSTAQTNTEAFF

v_gene: TRBV7-9
CDR3aa: CASSSPDRGPYNEQFF

v_gene: TRBV7-9
CDR3aa: CASSLLRPSRGNEQFF

v_gene: TRBV5-1
CDR3aa: CASSSSPGRVGNTEAFF

v_gene: TRBV19
CDR3aa: CASTSGRDYNEQFF

v_gene: TRBV5-1
CDR3aa: CASRYTNPGRTGELFF

v_gene: TRBV24-1
CDR3aa: CATSGLAGGYNEQFF

v_gene: TRBV5-1
CDR3aa: CASSLGYGTGAGYTF

v_gene: TRBV4-1
CDR3aa: CASSQGGQSSGNTIYF

v_gene: TRBV28
CDR3aa: CASSLGARTVEQFF

v_gene: TRBV11-1
CDR3aa: CASSALRGTDTQYF

v_gene: TRBV5-5
CDR3aa: CASSLADGYQPQHF

v_gene: TRBV11-1
CDR3aa: CASSFFASGPHAGELFF

v_gene: TRBV5-1
CDR3aa: CASRAGAYNSPLHF

v_gene: TRBV3-1
CDR3aa: CASSQVGFGAGSMTDTQYF

v_gene: TRBV7-7
CDR3aa: CASSPGLATDTQYF

v_gene: TRBV27
CDR3aa: CASSLALGNQETQYF

v_gene: TRBV11-3
CDR3aa: CASSPGGLSNQPQHF

v_gene: TRBV15
CDR3aa: CATSREKGFPYEQYF

v_gene: TRBV4-1
CDR3aa: CASSQLNLAKNIQYF

v_gene: TRBV10-3
CDR3aa: CAARGSRTTSYEQYF

v_gene: TRBV12-3/TRBV12-4
CDR3aa: CASSLVGEGQPQHF

v_gene: TRBV19
CDR3aa: CATDRGADTEAFF

v_gene: TRBV6-1
CDR3aa: CASSQEISLSTDTQYF

v_gene: TRBV29-1
CDR3aa: CSAGQGSEKLFF

v_gene: TRBV5-1
CDR3aa: CASSLGQATDTQYF

v_gene: TRBV29-1
CDR3aa: CSVEPGGPNTEAFF

v_gene: TRBV7-2
CDR3aa: CASSPGAGYTEAFF

v_gene: TRBV24-1
CDR3aa: CATSDTRRNEQFF

v_gene: TRBV6-6
CDR3aa: CASINTTPQGGGYTF

v_gene: TRBV5-6
CDR3aa: CASSFVIAGASTDTQYF

v_gene: TRBV28
CDR3aa: CASSEDGPSTDTQYF

v_gene: TRBV5-1
CDR3aa: CASSLTLAAARDTQYF

v_gene: TRBV28
CDR3aa: CASTSGLYEQYF

v_gene: TRBV5-4
CDR3aa: CASSLDRIGGGTDTQYF

v_gene: TRBV11-3
CDR3aa: CASSPDAGSVSFF

v_gene: TRBV11-2
CDR3aa: CASSLVQSLLGTEAFF

v_gene: TRBV4-2
CDR3aa: CASSLSNRGSSYNEQFF

v_gene: TRBV6-4
CDR3aa: CASSDSINKPTDTQYF

v_gene: TRBV12-3/TRBV12-4
CDR3aa: CASSPLSGVGTF

v_gene: TRBV7-9
CDR3aa: CASSLEGPRANYGYTF

v_gene: TRBV5-5
CDR3aa: CASSSMSGSTFNQPQHF